Sequencing of this TCR beta chain was carried out in a study of cytomegalovirus exposure and HLA in healthy donors. Germline CDR1 reads SEHNR; CDR2 reads FQNEAQ (reference sequence). The V and J ends lost 2 bases and 0 bases respectively, with 8 bases between them. This CDR3 is 15 amino acids long. Profiling relied on immunoSEQ multiplex PCR, and the TCRdb table lists in-frame clones only, not all of them. The table shows about 73,000 clones, with over 90% occurring only once. Separate from the roughly 670-subject first cohort, the roughly 120-subject validation cohort was the one that the donors belonged to.

This TCR was sampled from a woman aged 18 to 35 in good health and CMV-seropositive. The rearrangement uses TRBV7-9 and TRBJ2-1; no clear D gene. Sequenced material: PBMCs. CDR3 protein: CASSLTGRSYNEQFF. CDR3 DNA sequence: TGTGCCAGCAGCTTAACGGGTCGCTCCTACAATGAGCAGTTCTTC.